This TCR beta chain was sequenced for a study of beta chain features in type 1 diabetes (dated by TCRdb to 2017 to 2018). For context, the study as a whole: Mean age, gender distribution, total cell number and subset yield were not different between patients and healthy donors. Across all samples, around 99 million sorted cells were examined, and cell number per subset correlated strongly with RNA yield. In the study, TCRB repertoires of sorted circulating CD4+ T cell subsets from recently diagnosed type 1 diabetes patients were compared with those of matched healthy donors. Naive and central memory subsets were obtained from all 28 donors, but regulatory and stem cell-like memory subsets were isolated from only 8 patients and roughly 8 healthy donors.

Each donor gave one peripheral blood draw, roughly 0.11 L on average, collected into heparinised tubes. Naive, central memory, regulatory and stem cell-like memory CD4+ T cells were sorted on a BD FACSAria II using a panel including CD45RO, CCR7, CD25, CD127, CD95 and CD27. All sorted populations exceeded 95% purity. PBMCs were separated immediately by Lymphoprep density gradient centrifugation and were stained directly, without being cultured. Samples were stained and sorted in pairs, with one healthy donor and one patient per experiment, so that batch effects were minimized. About this clone: Its antigen is unknown. No much larger clone exists at a distance of one base, and base qualities are not known. Other DNA variants within this sample encode the same CDR3.

Deletion took 3 bases off V and 0 bases off J, with a span of 0 bases between the germline ends. The CDR3 starts with the cysteine, ends with the phenylalanine, and has 11 residues. Of all the DNA, just the CDR3 is kept, 33 bases in frame from base 1. CDR1 is given as ENHRY and CDR2 as SYGVKD, both from the germline V gene. The entire isolated RNA was reverse transcribed using the High Capacity cDNA Reverse Transcription Kit, and thus expressed TCRB transcripts were sequenced. Deep immunoSEQ sequencing was applied to naive, central memory and regulatory T cell samples, giving an average of roughly 3.5 million total reads per sample. After sorted cells were lysed in RLT buffer, RNA was extracted with DNase-treated RNeasy Micro or Mini kits, with the choice depending on cell number. Each cell subset was processed on its own to prevent cross-contamination, while patient and healthy donor samples were processed together. The immunoSEQ multiplex PCR was used to amplify TCRB sequences from cDNA, generating 87-bp fragments that spanned the CDR3 region. Sequencing of the amplicons was done on the Illumina HiSeq platform. The source study handled its data this way. Synthetic template baselines were used to correct PCR bias computationally, reads within Hamming distance 2 were collapsed together, and singletons that could not be merged were discarded. Reads were aligned to IMGT to assign V, D and J genes, CDR3 length, and insertions or deletions at six rearrangement sites. Within each subset, clonotype counts were normalized to the number of sorted cells before true diversity and Gini coefficients were calculated with the tcR R package. Repertoire sharing was quantified using the overlap coefficient calculated on TCRB nucleotide sequences. Out-of-frame TCRB sequences from naive cells were analyzed as a proxy for the pre-selection repertoire. TCRdb re-hosts the immuneACCESS table, in-frame sequences only. Its copies lack some clones; in the studies checked, an unresolved V gene accounts for under half of them, and the cause for the rest is not known. The V and J calls and the clone size are those of that table, but D and trimming were determined from the DNA. The sample table lists around 250,000 clones, 55% to 70% of them with a count of one. Jointly, the top ten make up roughly 0.048% of the sample.

General findings and caveats noted by the study authors: Patients with type 1 diabetes made fewer insertions and deleted more nucleotides at VDJ recombination sites, implying thymic rearrangement abnormalities. Because small numbers of individuals were included in the HLA sub-analyses, any influence of HLA type on TCRB rearrangement was left unresolved. Type 1 diabetes patients showed a moderate but significant shortening of TCRB CDR3 length in all four CD4+ subsets. Shorter templates might be favored by PCR, yet because patient and control samples were amplified and corrected together, any such skew would affect both groups equally. Sequencing cDNA rather than genomic DNA could over-represent highly expressing activated cells, although activation and CD3 levels did not differ between groups. The naive, central memory and regulatory TCRB repertoires appeared to resemble one another more closely among patients than among healthy donors.

The chain employs TRBV10-3 and TRBJ2-7; the D gene cannot be named for sure. The clonotype comes from a man aged 30 to 39 in good health. The specimen sequenced was naive CD4+ T cells from blood. This sample's cell subset or site label indicates: true naive CD4+ T cells. The DNA sequence reads TGTGCCATCAGTGACTCCTACGAGCAGTACTTC. This is translated as CAISDSYEQYF.